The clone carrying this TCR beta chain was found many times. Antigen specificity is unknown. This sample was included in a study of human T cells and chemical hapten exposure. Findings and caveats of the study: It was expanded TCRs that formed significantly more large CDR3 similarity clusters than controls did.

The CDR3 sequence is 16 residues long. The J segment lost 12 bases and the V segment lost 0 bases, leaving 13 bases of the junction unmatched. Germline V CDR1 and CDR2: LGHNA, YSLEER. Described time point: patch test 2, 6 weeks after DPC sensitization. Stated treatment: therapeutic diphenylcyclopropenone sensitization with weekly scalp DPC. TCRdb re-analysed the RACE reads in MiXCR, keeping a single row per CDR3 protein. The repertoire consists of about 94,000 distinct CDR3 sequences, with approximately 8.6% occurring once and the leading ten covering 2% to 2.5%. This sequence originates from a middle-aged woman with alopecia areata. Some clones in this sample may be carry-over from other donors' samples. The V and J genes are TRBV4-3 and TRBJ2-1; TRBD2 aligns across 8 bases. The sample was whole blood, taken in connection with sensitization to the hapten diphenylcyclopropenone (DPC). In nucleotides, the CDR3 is TGCGCCAGCAGCCAAGAGTGGGGACTAGAGGGGGGTCGGCAGTTCTTC. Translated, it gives CASSQEWGLEGGRQFF.